The present T cell receptor (beta chain) was sequenced within a study of T cell repertoires in cytomegalovirus infection (dated by TCRdb to about 2019). Context from the whole study: Because public TCR beta signatures pointed to carriage of CMV infection together with the matching HLA type, the HLA type of each donor mattered for the analysis. What the research found in general, with its limitations: In both this cohort and an independent roughly 330-donor cohort, the cumulative frequency of public TCR beta family members distinguished carriers of CMV infection plus the relevant HLA type. The ex vivo response was dominated by HLA-C-restricted CMV-specific TCR beta clonotypes, and the single most frequent clonotype in two of eight donors was supplied by these HLA-C-restricted clonotypes.

Sequencing relied on an Illumina HiSeq 1500. TCRdb reprocessing: public reads trimmed at Q25 with fastp, clones called with MiXCR, in-frame beta chains kept. Entries are consolidated by CDR3 protein sequence, retaining the most common genes and DNA. For this sample the table gives a few hundred thousand distinct CDR3 sequences, of which roughly 15% were detected only once. About 12% of the sample goes to the ten largest clones. The CDR3, from cysteine to phenylalanine, totals 14 residues. Solely the CDR3 DNA is kept, with 42 bases framed from the first base. The germline V gene gives CDR1 as MDHEN and CDR2 as SYDVKM. V loses 6 bases of germline sequence and J loses 8 bases, and the interval between the two ends is 19 bases. For this clonotype: The antigen this receptor binds is unknown. Within one base of it there is no much larger clone, and no base qualities were kept.

The TCR comes from a human donor in good health (CMV status not recorded). Some clones in this sample may be carry-over from other donors' samples. This chain joins TRBV28 to TRBJ1-2; the D gene is possibly TRBD1, with 6 bases matching. The source material was PBMCs. Here the CDR3 is given as CASSRPGGAGGYTF. The nucleotides are TGTGCCAGCAGCCGGCCCGGGGGGGCGGGCGGCTACACCTTC.